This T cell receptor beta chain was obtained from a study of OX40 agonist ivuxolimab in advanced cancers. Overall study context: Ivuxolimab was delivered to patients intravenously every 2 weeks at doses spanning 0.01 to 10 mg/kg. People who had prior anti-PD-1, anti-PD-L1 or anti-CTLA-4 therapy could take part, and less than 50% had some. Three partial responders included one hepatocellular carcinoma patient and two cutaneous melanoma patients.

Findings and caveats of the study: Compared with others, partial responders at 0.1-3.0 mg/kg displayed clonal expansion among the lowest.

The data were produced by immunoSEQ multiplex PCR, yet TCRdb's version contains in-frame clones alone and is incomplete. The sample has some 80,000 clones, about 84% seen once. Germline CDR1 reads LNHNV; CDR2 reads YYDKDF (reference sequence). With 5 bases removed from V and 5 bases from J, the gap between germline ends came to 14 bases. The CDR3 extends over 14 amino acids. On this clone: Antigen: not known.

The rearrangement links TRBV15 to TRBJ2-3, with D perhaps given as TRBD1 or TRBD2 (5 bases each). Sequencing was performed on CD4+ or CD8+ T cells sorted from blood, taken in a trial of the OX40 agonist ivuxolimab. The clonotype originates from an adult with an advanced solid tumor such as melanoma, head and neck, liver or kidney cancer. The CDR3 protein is CATSPGRAGDTQYF. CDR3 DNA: TGTGCCACCAGCCCGGGCAGGGCGGGAGATACGCAGTATTTT.